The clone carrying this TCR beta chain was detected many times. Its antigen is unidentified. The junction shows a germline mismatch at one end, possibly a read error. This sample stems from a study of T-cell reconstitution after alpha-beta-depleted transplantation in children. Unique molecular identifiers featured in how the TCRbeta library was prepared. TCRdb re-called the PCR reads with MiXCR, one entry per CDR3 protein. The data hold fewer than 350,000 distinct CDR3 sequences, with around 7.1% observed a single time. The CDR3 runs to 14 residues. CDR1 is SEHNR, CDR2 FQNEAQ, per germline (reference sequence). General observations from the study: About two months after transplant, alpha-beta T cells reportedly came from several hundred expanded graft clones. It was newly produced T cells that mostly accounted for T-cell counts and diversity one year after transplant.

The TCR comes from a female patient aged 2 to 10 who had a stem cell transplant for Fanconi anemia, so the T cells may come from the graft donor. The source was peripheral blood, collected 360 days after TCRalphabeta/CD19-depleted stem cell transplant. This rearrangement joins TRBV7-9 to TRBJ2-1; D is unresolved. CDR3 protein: CASSVAGVLNEQFF. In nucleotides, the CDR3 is TGTGCCAGCAGCGTAGCTGGAGTTTTGAATGAGCAGTTCTTC.